The T cell receptor (beta chain) under discussion was sequenced for a study of T cell responses to AZD1222 COVID-19 vaccine. Broader study findings: Most donors were white British and more were female, and clonal diversity was possibly underestimated.

The assay was immunoSEQ multiplex PCR, and TCRdb's table has in-frame clones only and misses some. This table holds around 99,000 clones, 88% found once. This clone turned up a few times. Its antigen is not known. This CDR3 region has 13 residues. V lost 6 bases, J lost 4 bases, and 4 bases stayed unmatched. Germline V gives CDR1 KGHSH, CDR2 LQKENI. The sequence was collected from an adult in good health. V usage is TRBV18 and J usage is TRBJ1-1; TRBD1 aligns across 8 bases. Sequencing was performed on peripheral blood, taken on day 0 of MenACWY control vaccination. CDR3 loop: CASSRTGTTEAFF. CDR3 in DNA: TGTGCCAGCTCCCGGACAGGGACCACTGAAGCTTTCTTT.